This paragraph covers one TCR beta chain sequence. Its target is not known. At one boundary the junction diverges from the germline segment, which might be a read error. Using a J-beta primer mix together with a sample-barcoded 5' primer, a second PCR was run for roughly 7 to 11 cycles. All cDNA molecules were each tagged by a template-switch adaptor with 12 random nucleotides. TCRdb re-analysed the 5' RACE reads in MiXCR, keeping a single row per CDR3 protein. This table holds fewer than 950,000 distinct CDR3 sequences, 30% to 45% found once. Germline V gene lookup returns CDR1 SGHTA and CDR2 FQGNSA. CDR3 length: 17 amino acids. The data stem from a study of blood T cells in healthy people across ages. The wider study: With template switching, about one barcoded beta molecule was captured per two T cells.

Study results and caveats: It was not known whether donors were CMV positive (a possible confounder of expanded clonotype changes).

The sample was blood. The clonotype originates from a man between 18 and 29 years old in good health. The chain has TRBV7-2 and TRBJ2-7; tentative D call: TRBD2 (5 bases). The CDR3 nucleotides are TGTGCCAGCAGCTTAGGGAATGCGGGTAGGAGCTCCTACGAGCGGTACTTC. Encoded protein: CASSLGNAGRSSYERYF.